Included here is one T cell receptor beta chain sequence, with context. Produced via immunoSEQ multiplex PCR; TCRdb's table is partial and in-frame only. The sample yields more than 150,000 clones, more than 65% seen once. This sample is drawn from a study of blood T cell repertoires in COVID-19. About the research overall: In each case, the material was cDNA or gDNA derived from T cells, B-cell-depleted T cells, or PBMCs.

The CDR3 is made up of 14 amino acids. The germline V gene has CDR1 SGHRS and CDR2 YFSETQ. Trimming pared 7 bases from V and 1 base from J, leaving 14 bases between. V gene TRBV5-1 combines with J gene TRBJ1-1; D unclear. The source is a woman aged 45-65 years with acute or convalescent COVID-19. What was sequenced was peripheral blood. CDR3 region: CASQLEISNTEAFF. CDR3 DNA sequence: TGCGCCAGCCAACTAGAGATCTCGAACACTGAAGCTTTCTTT. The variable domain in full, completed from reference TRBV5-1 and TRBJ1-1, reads KAGVTQTPRYLIKTRGQQVTLSCSPISGHRSVSWYQQTPGQGLQFLFEYFSETQRNKGNFPGRFSGRQFSNSRSEMNVSTLELGDSALYLCASQLEISNTEAFFGQGTRLTVV.